This TCR beta chain was sequenced during a study of CD8 T cells in ankylosing spondylitis. Findings and caveats of the study: In ankylosing spondylitis blood, a motif of roughly eight highly homologous TCR beta variants appeared characteristic.

This clonotype has only a few counts. No antigen is known for it. Using quantitative 5'-RACE with molecular barcodes, the authors made TCR beta libraries. TCRdb re-called the 5' RACE reads through MiXCR, storing one row per CDR3 protein. The sample lists 350,000 to 550,000 distinct CDR3 sequences, 25% to 30% occurring once. The ends were cut back, 8 bases at V and 0 bases at J, with 12 bases in the middle. The CDR3 has 13 amino acids. Germline V gene lookup returns CDR1 SQVTM and CDR2 ANQGSEA. The sequence was collected from a male donor with ankylosing spondylitis. Sequencing input: blood, either unsorted or a sorted T cell fraction (not recorded which). V and J are TRBV29-1 and TRBJ2-3; D tentatively fits TRBD1 or TRBD2 (5 bases each). CDR3 coding DNA: TGCAGCATGGGGACCCCGAGCACAGATACGCAGTATTTT. Its translation: CSMGTPSTDTQYF.